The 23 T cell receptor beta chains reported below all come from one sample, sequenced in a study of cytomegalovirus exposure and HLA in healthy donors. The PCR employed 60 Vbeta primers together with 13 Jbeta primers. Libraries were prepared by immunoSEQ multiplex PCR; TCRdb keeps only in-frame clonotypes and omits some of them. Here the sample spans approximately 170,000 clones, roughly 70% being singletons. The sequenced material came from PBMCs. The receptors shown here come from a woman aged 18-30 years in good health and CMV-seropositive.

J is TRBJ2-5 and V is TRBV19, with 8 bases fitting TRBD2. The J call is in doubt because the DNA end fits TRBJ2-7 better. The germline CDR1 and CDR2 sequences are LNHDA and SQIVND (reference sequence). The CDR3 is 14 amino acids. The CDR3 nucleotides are TGTGCCAGTAGTATCGGGGGGGTTTCCTACGAGCAGTACTTC. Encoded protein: CASSIGGVSYEQYF.

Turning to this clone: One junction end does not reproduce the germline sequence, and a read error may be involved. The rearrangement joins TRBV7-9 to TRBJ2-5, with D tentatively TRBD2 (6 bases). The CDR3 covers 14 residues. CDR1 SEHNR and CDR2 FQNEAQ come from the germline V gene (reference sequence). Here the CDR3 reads CSSSSQTREETQYF. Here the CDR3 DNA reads TGTTCCAGCAGCTCGCAGACTAGGGAGGAGACCCAGTACTTC.

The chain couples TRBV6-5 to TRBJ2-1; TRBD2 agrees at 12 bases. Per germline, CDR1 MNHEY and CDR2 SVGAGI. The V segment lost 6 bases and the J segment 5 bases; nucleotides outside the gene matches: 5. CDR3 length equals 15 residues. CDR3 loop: CASSPTSGGHNEQFF. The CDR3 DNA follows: TGTGCCAGCAGCCCGACTAGCGGGGGCCACAATGAGCAGTTCTTC.

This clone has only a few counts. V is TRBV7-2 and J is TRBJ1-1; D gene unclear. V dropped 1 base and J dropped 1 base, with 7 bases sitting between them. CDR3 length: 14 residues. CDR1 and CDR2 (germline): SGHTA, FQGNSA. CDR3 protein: CASSLGASNTEAFF. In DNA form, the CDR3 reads TGTGCCAGCAGCTTAGGCGCTTCGAACACTGAAGCTTTCTTT.

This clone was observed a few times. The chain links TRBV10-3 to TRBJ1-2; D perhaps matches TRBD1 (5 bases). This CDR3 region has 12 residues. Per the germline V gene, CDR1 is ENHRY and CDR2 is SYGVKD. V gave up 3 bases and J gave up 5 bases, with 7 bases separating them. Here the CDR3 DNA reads TGTGCCATCAGTGATCAGGGATATGGCTACACCTTC. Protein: CAISDQGYGYTF.

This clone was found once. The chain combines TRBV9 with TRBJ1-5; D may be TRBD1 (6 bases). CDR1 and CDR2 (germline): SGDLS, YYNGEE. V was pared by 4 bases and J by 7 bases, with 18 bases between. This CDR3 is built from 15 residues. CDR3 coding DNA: TGTGCCAGCAGCTCCCGGGGAGAGGGGGACCAGCCCCAGCATTTT. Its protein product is CASSSRGEGDQPQHF.

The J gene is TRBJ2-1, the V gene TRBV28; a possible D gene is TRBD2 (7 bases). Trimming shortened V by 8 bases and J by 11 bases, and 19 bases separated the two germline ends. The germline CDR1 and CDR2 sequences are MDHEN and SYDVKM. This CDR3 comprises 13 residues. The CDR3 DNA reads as TGTGCCAGCGGCTACGATGGGGGGGCCCAGCAGTTCTTC. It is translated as CASGYDGGAQQFF.

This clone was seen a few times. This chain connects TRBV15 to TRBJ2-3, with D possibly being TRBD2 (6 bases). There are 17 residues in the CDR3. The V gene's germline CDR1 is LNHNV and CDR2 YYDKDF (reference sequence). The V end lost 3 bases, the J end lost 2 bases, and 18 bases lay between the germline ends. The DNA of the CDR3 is TGTGCCACCAGCAGGGCGCAAGGGACTCACCCCACAGATACGCAGTATTTT. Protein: CATSRAQGTHPTDTQYF.

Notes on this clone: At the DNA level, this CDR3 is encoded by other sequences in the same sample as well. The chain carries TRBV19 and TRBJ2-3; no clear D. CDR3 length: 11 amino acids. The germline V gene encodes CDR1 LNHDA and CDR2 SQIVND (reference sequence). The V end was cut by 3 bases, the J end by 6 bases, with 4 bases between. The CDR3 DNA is TGTGCCAGTAGTATCGGGGATACGCAGTATTTT. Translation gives CASSIGDTQYF.

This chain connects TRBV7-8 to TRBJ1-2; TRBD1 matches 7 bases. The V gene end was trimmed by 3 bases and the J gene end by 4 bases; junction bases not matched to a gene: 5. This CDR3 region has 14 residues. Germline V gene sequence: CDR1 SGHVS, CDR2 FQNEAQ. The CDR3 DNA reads TGTGCCAGCAGCTTCTCGACAGGGACCTATGGCTACACCTTC. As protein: CASSFSTGTYGYTF.

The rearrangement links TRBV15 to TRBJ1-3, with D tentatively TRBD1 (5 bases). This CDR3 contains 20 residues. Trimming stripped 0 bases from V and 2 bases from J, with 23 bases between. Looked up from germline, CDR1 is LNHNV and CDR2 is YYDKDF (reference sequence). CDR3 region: CATSRDRFTGFEAAGNTIYF. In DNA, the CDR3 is TGTGCCACCAGCAGAGATAGGTTCACAGGATTTGAAGCCGCTGGAAACACCATATATTTT. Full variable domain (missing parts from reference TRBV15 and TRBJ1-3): DAMVIQNPRYQVTQFGKPVTLSCSQTLNHNVMYWYQQKSSQAPKLLFHYYDKDFNNEADTPDNFQSRRPNTSFCFLDIRSPGLGDTAMYLCATSRDRFTGFEAAGNTIYFGEGSWLTVV.

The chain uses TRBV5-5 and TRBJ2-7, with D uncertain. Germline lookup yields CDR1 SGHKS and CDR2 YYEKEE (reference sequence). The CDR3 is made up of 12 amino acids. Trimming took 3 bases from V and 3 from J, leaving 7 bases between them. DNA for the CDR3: TGTGCCAGCAGCTCGACACTCTACGAGCAGTACTTC. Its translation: CASSSTLYEQYF.

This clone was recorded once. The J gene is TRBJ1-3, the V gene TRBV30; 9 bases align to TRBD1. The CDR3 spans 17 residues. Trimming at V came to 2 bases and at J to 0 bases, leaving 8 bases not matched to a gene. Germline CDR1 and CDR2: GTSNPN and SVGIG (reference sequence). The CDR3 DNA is TGTGCCTGGAGTAAAACCGGGACAGGGACCTCTGGAAACACCATATATTTT. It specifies CAWSKTGTGTSGNTIYF.

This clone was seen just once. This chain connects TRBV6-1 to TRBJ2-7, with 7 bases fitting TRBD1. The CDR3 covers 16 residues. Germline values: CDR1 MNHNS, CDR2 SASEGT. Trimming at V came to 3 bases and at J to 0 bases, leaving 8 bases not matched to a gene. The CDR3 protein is CASSDRDSRYSYEQYF. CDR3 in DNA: TGTGCCAGCAGTGACAGGGACAGCCGCTACTCCTACGAGCAGTACTTC.

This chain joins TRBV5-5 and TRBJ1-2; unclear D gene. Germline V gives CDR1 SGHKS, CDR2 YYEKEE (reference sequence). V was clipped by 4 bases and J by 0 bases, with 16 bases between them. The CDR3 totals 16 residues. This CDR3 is CASSRPGAITNYGYTF. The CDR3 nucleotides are TGTGCCAGCAGCCGGCCAGGTGCTATCACTAACTATGGCTACACCTTC.

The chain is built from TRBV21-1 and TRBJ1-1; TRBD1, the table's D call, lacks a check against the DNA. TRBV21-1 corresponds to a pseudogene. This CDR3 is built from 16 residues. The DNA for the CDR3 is TGTGCCAGCAGCAACCGCCGGGACAGGGCAAACACTGAAGCTTTCTTT. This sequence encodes CASSNRRDRANTEAFF.

The chain's CDR3 is CASSSTGTVRNTEAFF. The CDR3 bases are TGTGCCAGCAGTTCGACCGGGACAGTCAGGAACACTGAAGCTTTCTTT. The V call is TRBV6-5, the J call TRBJ1-1; 7 nucleotides match TRBD1. This CDR3 is built from 16 residues. Looked up from germline, CDR1 is MNHEY and CDR2 is SVGAGI. V lost 4 bases and J lost 1; bases outside the gene matches: 9.

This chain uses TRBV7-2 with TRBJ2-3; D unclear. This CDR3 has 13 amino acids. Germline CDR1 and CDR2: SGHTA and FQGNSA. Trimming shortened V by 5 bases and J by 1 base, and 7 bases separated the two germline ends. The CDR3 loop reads CASSEPGTDTQYF. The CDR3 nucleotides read TGTGCCAGCAGCGAGCCGGGCACAGATACGCAGTATTTT.

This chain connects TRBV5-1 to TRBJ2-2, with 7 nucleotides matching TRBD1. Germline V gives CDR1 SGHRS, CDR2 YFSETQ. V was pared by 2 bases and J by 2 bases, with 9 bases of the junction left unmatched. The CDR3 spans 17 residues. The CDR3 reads CASSLGRDSTNTGELFF. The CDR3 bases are TGCGCCAGCAGCTTAGGACGGGACAGTACCAACACCGGGGAGCTGTTTTTT.

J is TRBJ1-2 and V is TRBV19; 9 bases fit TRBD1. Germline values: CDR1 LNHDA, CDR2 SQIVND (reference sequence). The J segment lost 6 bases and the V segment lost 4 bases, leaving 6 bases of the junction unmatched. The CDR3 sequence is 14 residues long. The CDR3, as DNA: TGTGCCAGTAGTACCCGACAGGGGGGTAATGGCTACACCTTC. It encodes CASSTRQGGNGYTF.

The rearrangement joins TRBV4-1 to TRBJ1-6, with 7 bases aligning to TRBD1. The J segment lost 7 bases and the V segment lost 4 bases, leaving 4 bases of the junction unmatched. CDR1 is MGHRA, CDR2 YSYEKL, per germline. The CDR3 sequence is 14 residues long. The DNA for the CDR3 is TGCGCCAGCAGCCCGGGACAGACGAATTCACCCCTCCACTTT. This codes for CASSPGQTNSPLHF.

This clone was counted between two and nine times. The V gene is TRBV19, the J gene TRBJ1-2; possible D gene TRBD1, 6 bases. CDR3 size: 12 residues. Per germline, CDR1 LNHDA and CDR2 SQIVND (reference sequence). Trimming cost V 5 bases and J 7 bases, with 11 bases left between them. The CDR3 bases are TGTGCCAGTAGTTCGAAAGGGGGTGGCTACACCTTC. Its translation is CASSSKGGGYTF.

CDR3 residues: CASSAQSGAGNQPQHF. The CDR3, as DNA: TGCGCCAGCAGCGCACAGTCAGGGGCAGGGAATCAGCCCCAGCATTTT. J is TRBJ1-5 and V is TRBV4-1; D is possibly TRBD1 (6 bases). Deletions cut 5 bases from V and 4 bases from J, with 18 bases between. Germline V gene sequence: CDR1 MGHRA, CDR2 YSYEKL. The CDR3 sequence is 16 residues long.